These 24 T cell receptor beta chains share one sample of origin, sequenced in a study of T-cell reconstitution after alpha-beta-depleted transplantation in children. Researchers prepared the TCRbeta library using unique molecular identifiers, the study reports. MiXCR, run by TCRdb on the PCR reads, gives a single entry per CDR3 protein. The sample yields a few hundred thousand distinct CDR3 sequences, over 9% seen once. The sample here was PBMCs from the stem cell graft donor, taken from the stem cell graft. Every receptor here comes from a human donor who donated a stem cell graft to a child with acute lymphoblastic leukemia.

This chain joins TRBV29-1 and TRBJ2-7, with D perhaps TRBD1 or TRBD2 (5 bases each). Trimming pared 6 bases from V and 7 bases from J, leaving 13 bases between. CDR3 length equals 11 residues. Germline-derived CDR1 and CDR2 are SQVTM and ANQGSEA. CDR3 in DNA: TGCAGCGTCGGGACCCAGGGTGAGCAGTACTTC. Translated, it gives CSVGTQGEQYF.

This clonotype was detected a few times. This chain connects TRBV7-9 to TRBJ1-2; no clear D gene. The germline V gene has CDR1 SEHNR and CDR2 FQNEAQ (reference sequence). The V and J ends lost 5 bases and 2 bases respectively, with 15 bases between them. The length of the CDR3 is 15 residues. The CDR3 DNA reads TGTGCCAGCAGCCCCCCAGGTTCCCTCAACTATGGCTACACCTTC. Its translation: CASSPPGSLNYGYTF.

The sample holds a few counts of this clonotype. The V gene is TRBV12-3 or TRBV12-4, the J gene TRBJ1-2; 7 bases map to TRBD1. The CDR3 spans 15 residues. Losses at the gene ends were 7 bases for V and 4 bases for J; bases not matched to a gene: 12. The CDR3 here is CASTRQETGSYGYTF. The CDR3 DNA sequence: TGTGCCAGCACCCGGCAGGAGACAGGGAGCTATGGCTACACCTTC.

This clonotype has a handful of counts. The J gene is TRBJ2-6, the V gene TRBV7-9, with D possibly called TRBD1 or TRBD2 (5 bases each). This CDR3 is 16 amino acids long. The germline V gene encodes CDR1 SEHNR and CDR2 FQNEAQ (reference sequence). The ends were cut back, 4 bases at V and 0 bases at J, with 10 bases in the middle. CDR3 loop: CASSSDSGSGANVLTF. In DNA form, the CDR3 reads TGTGCCAGCAGCTCTGACAGCGGCTCTGGGGCCAACGTCCTGACTTTC.

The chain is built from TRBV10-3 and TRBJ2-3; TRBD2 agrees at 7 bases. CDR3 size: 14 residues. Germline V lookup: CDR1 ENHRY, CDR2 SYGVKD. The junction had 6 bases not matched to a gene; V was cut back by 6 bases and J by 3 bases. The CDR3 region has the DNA TGTGCCATCAGATCAGCGGGATCGACAGATACGCAGTATTTT. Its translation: CAIRSAGSTDTQYF.

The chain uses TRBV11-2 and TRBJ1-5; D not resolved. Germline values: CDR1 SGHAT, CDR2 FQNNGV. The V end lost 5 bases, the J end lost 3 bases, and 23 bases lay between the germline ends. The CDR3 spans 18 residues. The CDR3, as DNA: TGTGCCAGCAGCCCGCTTGTAAGCTGGTTGGGCCCCAATCAGCCCCAGCATTTT. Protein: CASSPLVSWLGPNQPQHF. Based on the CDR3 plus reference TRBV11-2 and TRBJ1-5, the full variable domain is EAGVAQSPRYKIIEKRQSVAFWCNPISGHATLYWYQQILGQGPKLLIQFQNNGVVDDSQLPKDRFSAERLKGVDSTLKIQPAKLEDSAVYLCASSPLVSWLGPNQPQHFGDGTRLSIL.

CDR3 sequence reads: CASSPQGSYNEQFF. CDR3 coding DNA: TGTGCCAGCAGCCCACAAGGCTCCTACAATGAGCAGTTCTTC. J is TRBJ2-1 and V is TRBV7-9, with D unresolved. The CDR3 spans 14 residues. The germline V gene has CDR1 SEHNR and CDR2 FQNEAQ (reference sequence). V shed 5 bases and J shed 0 bases, with 8 bases lying between them.

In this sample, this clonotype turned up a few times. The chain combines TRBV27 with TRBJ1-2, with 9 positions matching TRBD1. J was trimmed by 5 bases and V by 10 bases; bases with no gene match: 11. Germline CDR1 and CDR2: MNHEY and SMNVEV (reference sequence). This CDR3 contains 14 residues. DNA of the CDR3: TGTGCCACCTCTTCAACAGGGGGCGTGTATGGCTACACCTTC. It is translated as CATSSTGGVYGYTF.

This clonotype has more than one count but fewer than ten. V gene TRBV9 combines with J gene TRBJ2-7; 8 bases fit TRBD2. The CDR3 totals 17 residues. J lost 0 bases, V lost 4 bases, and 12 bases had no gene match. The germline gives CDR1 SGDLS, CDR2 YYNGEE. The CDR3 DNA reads TGTGCCAGCAGCCAGACGGCCTTCGGGACTAGCTCCTACGAGCAGTACTTC. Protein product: CASSQTAFGTSSYEQYF.

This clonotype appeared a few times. The CDR3, as DNA: TGTGCCACCGGACAGGGTTCCTACAATGAGCAGTTCTTC. As protein: CATGQGSYNEQFF. The rearrangement uses TRBV28 and TRBJ2-1, with TRBD1 identical over 8 bases. V lost 10 bases, J lost 1 base, and 3 bases stayed unmatched. This CDR3 region has 13 residues. Germline V CDR1 and CDR2: MDHEN, SYDVKM.

In nucleotides, the CDR3 is TGTGCCAGCAGTAGGGGGGGTAGCGGGAGAAGAGGAGAGACCCAGTACTTC. This gives the protein CASSRGGSGRRGETQYF. The rearrangement uses TRBV6-2 or TRBV6-3 and TRBJ2-5; TRBD2 matches at 9 bases. The CDR3 length is 17 residues. Trimming at V came to 5 bases and at J to 4 bases, leaving 14 bases not matched to a gene. Germline CDR1 is MNHEY and CDR2 is SVGEGT.

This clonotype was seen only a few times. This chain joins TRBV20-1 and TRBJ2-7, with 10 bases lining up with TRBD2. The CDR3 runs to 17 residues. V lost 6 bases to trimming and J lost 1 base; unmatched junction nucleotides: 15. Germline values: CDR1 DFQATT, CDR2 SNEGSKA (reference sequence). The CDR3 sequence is CSALALGTSDRSYEQYF. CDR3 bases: TGCAGTGCCCTTGCCCTCGGGACTAGCGACCGGTCCTACGAGCAGTACTTC.

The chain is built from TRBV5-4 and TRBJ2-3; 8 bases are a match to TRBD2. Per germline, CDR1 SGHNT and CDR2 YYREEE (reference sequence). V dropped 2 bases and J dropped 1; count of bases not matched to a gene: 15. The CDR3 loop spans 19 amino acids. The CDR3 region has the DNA TGTGCCAGCAGCTTCGGGACTAGAACGCTGGAGGCTCGCACAGATACGCAGTATTTT. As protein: CASSFGTRTLEARTDTQYF.

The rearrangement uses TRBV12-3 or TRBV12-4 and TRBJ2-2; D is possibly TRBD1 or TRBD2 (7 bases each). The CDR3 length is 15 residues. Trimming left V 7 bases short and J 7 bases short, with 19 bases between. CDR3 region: CASILGRGRSGELFF. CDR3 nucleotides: TGTGCCAGCATCCTGGGGAGGGGGCGAAGCGGGGAGCTGTTTTTT.

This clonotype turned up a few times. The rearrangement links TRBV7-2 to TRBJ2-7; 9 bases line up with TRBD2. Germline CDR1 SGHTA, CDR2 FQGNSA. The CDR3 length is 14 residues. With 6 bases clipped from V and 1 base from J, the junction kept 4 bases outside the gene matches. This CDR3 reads CASRRTSASYEQYF. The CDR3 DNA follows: TGTGCCAGCAGACGGACTAGCGCTTCCTACGAGCAGTACTTC.

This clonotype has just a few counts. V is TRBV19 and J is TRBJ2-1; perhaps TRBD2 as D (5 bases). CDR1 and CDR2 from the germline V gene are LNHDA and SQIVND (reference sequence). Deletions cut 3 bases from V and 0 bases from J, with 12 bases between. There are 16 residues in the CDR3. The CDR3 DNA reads TGTGCCAGTAGTATGGTGGGCGGGTCCTCCTACAATGAGCAGTTCTTC. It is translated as CASSMVGGSSYNEQFF.

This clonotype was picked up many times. The CDR3 is CASSLEVPGNTEAFF. CDR3 nucleotide sequence: TGTGCCAGCAGCTTAGAGGTCCCGGGGAACACTGAAGCTTTCTTT. The rearrangement joins TRBV7-2 to TRBJ1-1, with D uncertain. Germline CDR1 SGHTA, CDR2 FQGNSA. V was pared by 1 base and J by 1 base, with 10 bases between. This CDR3 has 15 residues.

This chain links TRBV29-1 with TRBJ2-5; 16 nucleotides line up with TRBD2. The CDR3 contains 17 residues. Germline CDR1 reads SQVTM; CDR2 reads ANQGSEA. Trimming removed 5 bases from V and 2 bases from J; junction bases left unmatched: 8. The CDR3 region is CSVTGTSGRGQQETQYF. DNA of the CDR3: TGCAGCGTTACCGGGACTAGCGGGAGGGGTCAACAAGAGACCCAGTACTTC. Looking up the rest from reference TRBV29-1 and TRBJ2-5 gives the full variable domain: SAVISQKPSRDICQRGTSLTIQCQVDSQVTMMFWYRQQPGQSLTLIATANQGSEATYESGFVIDKFPISRPNLTFSTLTVSNMSPEDSSIYLCSVTGTSGRGQQETQYFGPGTRLLVL.

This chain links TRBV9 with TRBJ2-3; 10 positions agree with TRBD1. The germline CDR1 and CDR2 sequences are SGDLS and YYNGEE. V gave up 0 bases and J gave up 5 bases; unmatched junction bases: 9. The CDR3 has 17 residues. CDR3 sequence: CASSVGDRGRSGDTQYF. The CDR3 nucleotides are TGTGCCAGCAGCGTAGGAGACAGGGGGCGAAGTGGAGATACGCAGTATTTT.

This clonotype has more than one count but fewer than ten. CDR3 coding DNA: TGTGCCAGCAGTTTTAGACAGAGTAACTATGGCTACACCTTC. This gives the protein CASSFRQSNYGYTF. The chain is built from TRBV12-3 or TRBV12-4 and TRBJ1-2, with a weak D call TRBD1 (5 bases). CDR3 length equals 14 residues. V lost 3 bases and J 1 base, leaving 9 bases between the germline ends.

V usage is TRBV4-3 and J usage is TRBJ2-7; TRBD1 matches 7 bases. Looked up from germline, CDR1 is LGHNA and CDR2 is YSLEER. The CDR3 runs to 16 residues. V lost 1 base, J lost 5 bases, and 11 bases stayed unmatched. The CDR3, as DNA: TGCGCCAGCAGCCAAGGGGGGCCAGGGGACAGAAACGAGCAGTACTTC. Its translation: CASSQGGPGDRNEQYF.

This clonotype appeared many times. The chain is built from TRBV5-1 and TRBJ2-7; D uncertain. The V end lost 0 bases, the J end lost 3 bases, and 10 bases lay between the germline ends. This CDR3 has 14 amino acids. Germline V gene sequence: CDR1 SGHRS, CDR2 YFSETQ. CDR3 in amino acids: CASSLVWQDYEQYF. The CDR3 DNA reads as TGCGCCAGCAGCTTGGTGTGGCAGGACTACGAGCAGTACTTC.

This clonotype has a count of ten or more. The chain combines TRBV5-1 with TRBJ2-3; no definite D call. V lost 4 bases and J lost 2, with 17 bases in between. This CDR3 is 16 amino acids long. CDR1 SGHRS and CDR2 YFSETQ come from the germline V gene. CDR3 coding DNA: TGCGCCAGCAGCACCCCCATGGGCATAGACACAGATACGCAGTATTTT. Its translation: CASSTPMGIDTDTQYF.

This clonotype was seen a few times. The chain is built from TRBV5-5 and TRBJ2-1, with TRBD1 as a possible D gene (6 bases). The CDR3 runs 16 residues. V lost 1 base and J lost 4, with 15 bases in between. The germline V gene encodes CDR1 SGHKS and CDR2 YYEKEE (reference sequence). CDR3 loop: CASSLFRSGQYNEQFF. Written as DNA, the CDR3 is TGTGCCAGCAGCTTGTTCCGCTCGGGACAATACAATGAGCAGTTCTTC.